The present entry profiles one T cell receptor (beta chain) with its context. With 3 bases clipped from V and 1 base from J, the junction kept 4 bases outside the gene matches. The CDR3 has 15 residues. Germline V gives CDR1 SGHRS, CDR2 YFSETQ. This record belongs to a study of blood T cell repertoires in COVID-19. The wider study: The origin of the acute and convalescent COVID-19 samples was the United States, Italy and Spain. PBMCs, B-cell-depleted T cells, or T cells provided the cDNA or gDNA that made up the material.

Original analysis: Estimation of nucleated cell counts relied on the amplification of reference gene primers. Here immunoSEQ multiplex PCR was the method, and the copy in TCRdb shows in-frame clones only, minus some. The V and J calls and clone size come from that table; D and trimming were worked out from the DNA. In the table there are 150,000 to 160,000 clones, around 79% of which are singletons. The receptor's source is an elderly man with acute or convalescent COVID-19. V is TRBV5-1 and J is TRBJ1-5; 7 bases align to TRBD1. Input material: peripheral blood. CDR3 sequence: CASSSTGTSNQPQHF. CDR3 bases: TGCGCCAGCAGCTCGACAGGGACGAGCAATCAGCCCCAGCATTTT. Using reference TRBV5-1 and TRBJ1-5 for the parts outside the CDR3, the full variable domain is KAGVTQTPRYLIKTRGQQVTLSCSPISGHRSVSWYQQTPGQGLQFLFEYFSETQRNKGNFPGRFSGRQFSNSRSEMNVSTLELGDSALYLCASSSTGTSNQPQHFGDGTRLSIL.